These 4 T cell receptor beta chains were sequenced from one sample in a study. TCRdb analysed the 5' RACE reads with MiXCR anew, one entry per CDR3 protein. The sample holds more than 55,000 distinct CDR3 sequences, roughly 20% seen once. Tregs were sorted as CD4+CD25+CD127-/low cells. Source material: tumor-infiltrating Tregs sorted from the breast tumor. These receptors were collected from a female donor with breast cancer.

This clonotype was recorded a few times. This rearrangement joins TRBV12-3 or TRBV12-4 to TRBJ1-2, with 8 positions matching TRBD1. This CDR3 is built from 15 residues. V gave up 7 bases and J gave up 4 bases; unmatched junction bases: 11. DNA of the CDR3: TGTGCCAGCACCCGCGCCAGGGGGCCTAGCTATGGCTACACCTTC. Amino acids: CASTRARGPSYGYTF.

The chain carries TRBV28 and TRBJ2-7; 7 nucleotides match TRBD2. Losses at the gene ends were 6 bases for V and 0 bases for J; bases not matched to a gene: 5. From germline, CDR1 is MDHEN and CDR2 SYDVKM. CDR3 length equals 14 residues. As DNA, the CDR3 is TGTGCCAGCAGGTCAGGCGGGAGCTCCTACGAGCAGTACTTC. Translated: CASRSGGSSYEQYF.

The chain couples TRBV20-1 to TRBJ2-1, with D uncertain. The ends were cut back, 6 bases at V and 0 bases at J, with 15 bases in the middle. Per germline, CDR1 DFQATT and CDR2 SNEGSKA (reference sequence). CDR3 length: 15 amino acids. The CDR3 is CSAPGLRSSYNEQFF. The CDR3, as DNA: TGCAGTGCACCCGGGTTGCGGAGCTCCTACAATGAGCAGTTCTTC.

This chain connects TRBV3-1 to TRBJ2-7; a possible D gene is TRBD2 (5 bases). The CDR3 loop spans 15 amino acids. The V end lost 6 bases, the J end lost 0 bases, and 15 bases lay between the germline ends. Per the germline V gene, CDR1 is LGHDT and CDR2 is YNNKEL (reference sequence). The CDR3 loop reads CASSPGNSPSYEQYF. In nucleotides, the CDR3 is TGTGCCAGCAGTCCGGGGAACTCCCCCTCCTACGAGCAGTACTTC.